This TCR beta chain derives from a study of blood T cell repertoires in COVID-19. The overall study: Sources were T cells, B-cell-depleted T cells, or PBMCs; the material itself was cDNA or gDNA.

Under the authors' procedure: Amplification of reference gene primers provided the estimated nucleated cell counts. Clones were sequenced by immunoSEQ multiplex PCR, and TCRdb holds only the in-frame ones, with some missing. That table furnishes V, J and clone size, whereas the DNA furnished D and trimming. The data contain about 230,000 clones, roughly 80% of them singletons. Germline lookup yields CDR1 SGDLS and CDR2 YYNGEE. This CDR3 contains 14 residues. The germline V and J ends were trimmed by 3 bases and 6 bases, with 12 bases remaining between them. The clonotype originates from a woman in her 70s with active or convalescent COVID-19. The chain uses TRBV9 and TRBJ1-4; a possible D gene is TRBD1 (6 bases). Input material: peripheral blood. The CDR3 is CASSAGEEDEKLFF. In DNA form, the CDR3 reads TGTGCCAGCAGCGCAGGGGAAGAAGATGAAAAACTGTTTTTT.